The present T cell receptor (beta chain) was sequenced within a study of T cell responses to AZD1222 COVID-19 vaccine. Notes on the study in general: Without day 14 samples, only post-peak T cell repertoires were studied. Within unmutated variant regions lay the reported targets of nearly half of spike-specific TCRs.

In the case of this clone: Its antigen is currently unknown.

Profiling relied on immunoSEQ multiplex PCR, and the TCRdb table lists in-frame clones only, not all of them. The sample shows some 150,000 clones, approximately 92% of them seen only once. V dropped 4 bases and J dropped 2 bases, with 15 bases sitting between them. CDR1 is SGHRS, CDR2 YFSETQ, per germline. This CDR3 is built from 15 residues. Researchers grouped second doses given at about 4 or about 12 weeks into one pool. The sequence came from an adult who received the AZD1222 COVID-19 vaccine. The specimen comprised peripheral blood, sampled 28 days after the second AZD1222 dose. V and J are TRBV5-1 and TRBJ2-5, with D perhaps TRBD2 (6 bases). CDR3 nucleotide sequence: TGCGCCAGCAGCCCTCAGTCCGGGACTCAAGAGACCCAGTACTTC. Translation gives CASSPQSGTQETQYF. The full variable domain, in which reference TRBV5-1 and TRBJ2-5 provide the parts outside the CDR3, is KAGVTQTPRYLIKTRGQQVTLSCSPISGHRSVSWYQQTPGQGLQFLFEYFSETQRNKGNFPGRFSGRQFSNSRSEMNVSTLELGDSALYLCASSPQSGTQETQYFGPGTRLLVL.